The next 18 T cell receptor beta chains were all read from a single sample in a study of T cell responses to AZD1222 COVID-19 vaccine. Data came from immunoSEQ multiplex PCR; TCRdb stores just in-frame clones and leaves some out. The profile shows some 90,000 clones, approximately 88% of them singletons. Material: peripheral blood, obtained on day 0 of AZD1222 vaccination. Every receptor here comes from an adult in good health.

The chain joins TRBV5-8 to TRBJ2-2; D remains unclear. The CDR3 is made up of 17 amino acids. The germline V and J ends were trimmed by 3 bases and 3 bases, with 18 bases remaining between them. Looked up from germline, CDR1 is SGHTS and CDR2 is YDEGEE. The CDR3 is CASSYTPGWADTGELFF. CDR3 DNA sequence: TGTGCCAGCAGCTACACTCCGGGTTGGGCCGACACCGGGGAGCTGTTTTTT.

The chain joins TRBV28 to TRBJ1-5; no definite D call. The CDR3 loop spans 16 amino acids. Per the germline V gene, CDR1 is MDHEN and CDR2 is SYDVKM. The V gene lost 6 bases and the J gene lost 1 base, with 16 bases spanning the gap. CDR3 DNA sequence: TGTGCCAGCAGCCAAACCCCCGGCAGGAGCAATCAGCCCCAGCATTTT. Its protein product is CASSQTPGRSNQPQHF. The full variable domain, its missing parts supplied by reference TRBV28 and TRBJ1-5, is DVKVTQSSRYLVKRTGEKVFLECVQDMDHENMFWYRQDPGLGLRLIYFSYDVKMKEKGDIPEGYSVSREKKERFSLILESASTNQTSMYLCASSQTPGRSNQPQHFGDGTRLSIL.

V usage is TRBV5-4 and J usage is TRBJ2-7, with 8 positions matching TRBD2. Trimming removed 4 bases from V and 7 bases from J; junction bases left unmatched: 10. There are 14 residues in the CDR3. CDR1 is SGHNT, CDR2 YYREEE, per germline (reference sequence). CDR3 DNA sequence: TGTGCCAGCAGCCGGGGCCGGGAGGGATGGGAGCAGTACTTC. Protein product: CASSRGREGWEQYF.

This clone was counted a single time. CDR3 protein: CASSWDLNRGRVFF. The DNA of the CDR3 is TGTGCCAGCAGTTGGGATCTTAACAGGGGGCGGGTTTTCTTT. The rearrangement uses TRBV27 and TRBJ1-1; TRBD1 agrees at 9 bases. J was trimmed by 13 bases and V by 4 bases; bases with no gene match: 13. The germline V gene has CDR1 MNHEY and CDR2 SMNVEV (reference sequence). The CDR3 is 14 residues long.

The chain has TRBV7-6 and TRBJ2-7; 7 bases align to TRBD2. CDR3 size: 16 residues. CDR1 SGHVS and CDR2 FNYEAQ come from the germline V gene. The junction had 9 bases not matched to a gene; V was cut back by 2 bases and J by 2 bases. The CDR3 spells CASSLLSVAGAYEQYF. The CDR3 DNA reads TGTGCCAGCAGCTTATTGAGCGTAGCGGGTGCCTACGAGCAGTACTTC.

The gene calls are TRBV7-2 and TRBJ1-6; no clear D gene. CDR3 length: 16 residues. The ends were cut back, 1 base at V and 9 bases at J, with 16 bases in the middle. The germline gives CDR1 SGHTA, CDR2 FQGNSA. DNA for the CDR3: TGTGCCAGCAGCTTAGGTTACGCTGTCACTGGTTCACCCCTCCACTTT. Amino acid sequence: CASSLGYAVTGSPLHF.

CDR3 sequence (DNA): TGTGCCAGCAGCTCAGGGACCTACAATGAGCAGTTCTTC. This codes for CASSSGTYNEQFF. V and J are TRBV5-5 and TRBJ2-1; TRBD1 might be the D (5 bases). The CDR3 has 13 residues. Germline values: CDR1 SGHKS, CDR2 YYEKEE (reference sequence). Trimming took 3 bases from V and 2 from J, leaving 6 bases between them.

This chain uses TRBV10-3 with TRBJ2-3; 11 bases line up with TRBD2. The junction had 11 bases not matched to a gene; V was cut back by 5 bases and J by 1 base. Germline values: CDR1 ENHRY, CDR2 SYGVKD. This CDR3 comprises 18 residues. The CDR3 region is CAISKTSGSEWGTDTQYF. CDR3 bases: TGTGCCATCAGTAAAACTAGCGGGAGCGAGTGGGGCACAGATACGCAGTATTTT.

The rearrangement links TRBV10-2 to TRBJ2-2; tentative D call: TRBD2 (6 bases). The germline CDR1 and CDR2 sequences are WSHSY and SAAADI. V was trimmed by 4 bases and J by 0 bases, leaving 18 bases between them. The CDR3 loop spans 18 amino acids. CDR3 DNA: TGCGCCAGCAGTGCCCCGGGGAGCGGGCCAACGAACACCGGGGAGCTGTTTTTT. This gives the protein CASSAPGSGPTNTGELFF.

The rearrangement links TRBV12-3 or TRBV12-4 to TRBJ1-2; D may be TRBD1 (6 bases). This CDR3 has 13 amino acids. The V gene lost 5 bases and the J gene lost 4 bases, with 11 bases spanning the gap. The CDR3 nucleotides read TGTGCCAGCAGTGTACAGGGTTCCTATGGCTACACCTTC. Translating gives CASSVQGSYGYTF.

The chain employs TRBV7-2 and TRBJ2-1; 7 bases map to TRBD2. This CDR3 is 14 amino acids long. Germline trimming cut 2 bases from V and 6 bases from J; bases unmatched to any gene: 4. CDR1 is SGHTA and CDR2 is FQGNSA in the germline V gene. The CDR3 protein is CASSLLAGFNEQFF. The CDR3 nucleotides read TGTGCCAGCAGCTTATTAGCGGGTTTCAATGAGCAGTTCTTC.

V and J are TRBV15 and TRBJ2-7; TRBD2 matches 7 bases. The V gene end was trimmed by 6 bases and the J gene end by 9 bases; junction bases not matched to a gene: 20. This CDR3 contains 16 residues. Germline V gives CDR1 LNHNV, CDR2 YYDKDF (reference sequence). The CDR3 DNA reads TGTGCCACCAGAAGTGTTAGCGGTACTCCACCGGGAGGGCAGTACTTC. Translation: CATRSVSGTPPGGQYF.

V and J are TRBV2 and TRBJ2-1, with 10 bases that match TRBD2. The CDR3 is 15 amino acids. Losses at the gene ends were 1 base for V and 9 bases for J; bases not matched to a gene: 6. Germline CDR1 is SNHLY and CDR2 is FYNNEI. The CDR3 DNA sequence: TGTGCCAGCAGTGAAGTGGCTAGCGGGAGCAGTGAGCAGTTCTTC. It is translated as CASSEVASGSSEQFF. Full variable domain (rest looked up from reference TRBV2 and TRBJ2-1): EPEVTQTPSHQVTQMGQEVILRCVPISNHLYFYWYRQILGQKVEFLVSFYNNEISEKSEIFDDQFSVERPDGSNFTLKIRSTKLEDSAMYFCASSEVASGSSEQFFGPGTRLTVL.

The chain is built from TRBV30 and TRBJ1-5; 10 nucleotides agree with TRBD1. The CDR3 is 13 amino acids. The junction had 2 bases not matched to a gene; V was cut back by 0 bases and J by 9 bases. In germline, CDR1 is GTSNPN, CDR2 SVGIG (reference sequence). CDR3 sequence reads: CAWSVGQGVPQHF. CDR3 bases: TGTGCCTGGAGTGTCGGACAGGGGGTGCCCCAGCATTTT. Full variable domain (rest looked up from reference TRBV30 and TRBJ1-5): SQTIHQWPATLVQPVGSPLSLECTVEGTSNPNLYWYRQAAGRGLQLLFYSVGIGQISSEVPQNLSASRPQDRQFILSSKKLLLSDSGFYLCAWSVGQGVPQHFGDGTRLSIL.

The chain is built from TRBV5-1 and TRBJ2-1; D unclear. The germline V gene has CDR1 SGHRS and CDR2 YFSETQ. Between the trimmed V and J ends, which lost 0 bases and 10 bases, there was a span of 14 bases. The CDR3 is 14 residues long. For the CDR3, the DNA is TGCGCCAGCAGCTTGGGGCTACCAATCGAGGAGCAGTTCTTC. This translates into CASSLGLPIEEQFF.

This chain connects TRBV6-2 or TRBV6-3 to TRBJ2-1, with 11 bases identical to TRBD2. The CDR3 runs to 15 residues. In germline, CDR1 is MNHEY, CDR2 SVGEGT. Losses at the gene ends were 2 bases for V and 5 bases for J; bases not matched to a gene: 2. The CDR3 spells CASSYLAGGDNEQFF. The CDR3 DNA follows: TGTGCCAGCAGTTACCTAGCGGGAGGTGACAATGAGCAGTTCTTC.

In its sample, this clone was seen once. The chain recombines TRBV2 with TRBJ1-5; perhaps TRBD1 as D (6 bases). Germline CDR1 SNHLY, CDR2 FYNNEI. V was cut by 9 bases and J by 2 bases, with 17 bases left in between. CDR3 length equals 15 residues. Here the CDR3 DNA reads TGTGCCAGTCACGCAGGGTCAGGGGGCAATCAGCCCCAGCATTTT. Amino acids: CASHAGSGGNQPQHF.

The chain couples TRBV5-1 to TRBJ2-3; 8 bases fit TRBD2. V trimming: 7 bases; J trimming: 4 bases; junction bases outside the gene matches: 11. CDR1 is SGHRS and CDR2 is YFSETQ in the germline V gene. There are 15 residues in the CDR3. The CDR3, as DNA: TGCGCCAGCGTGAGCGGGGGTACTATTGCAGATACGCAGTATTTT. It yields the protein CASVSGGTIADTQYF.